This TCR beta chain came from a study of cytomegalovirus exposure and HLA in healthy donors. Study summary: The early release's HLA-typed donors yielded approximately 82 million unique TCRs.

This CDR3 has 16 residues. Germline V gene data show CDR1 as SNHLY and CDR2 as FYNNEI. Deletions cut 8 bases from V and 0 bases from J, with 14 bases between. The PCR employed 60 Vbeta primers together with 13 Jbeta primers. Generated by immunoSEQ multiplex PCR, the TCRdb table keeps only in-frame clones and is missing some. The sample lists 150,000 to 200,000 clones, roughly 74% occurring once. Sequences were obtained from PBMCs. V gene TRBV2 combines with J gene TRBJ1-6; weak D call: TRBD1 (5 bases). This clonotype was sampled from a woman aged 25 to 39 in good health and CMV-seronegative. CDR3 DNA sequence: TGTGCCAGCGGGGCTTTCCTAAGCTCCTATAATTCACCCCTCCACTTT. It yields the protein CASGAFLSSYNSPLHF.